What follows describes a single T cell receptor (beta chain). The data were taken from a study of patients and donors after allogeneic stem cell transplantation. After removal of 2 bases from V and 5 bases from J, the junction contained 7 bases not matched to a gene. CDR3 size: 15 residues. CDR1 and CDR2 from the germline V gene are MNHEY and SVGAGI. Using its own MiXCR run on the RT-PCR reads, TCRdb lists one record per CDR3 protein. The sample has 410,000 or so distinct CDR3 sequences; under 20% are singletons. V gene TRBV6-5 combines with J gene TRBJ2-7, with 9 bases that match TRBD1. Sequenced sample: blood, either unsorted or a sorted T cell fraction (not recorded which). The receptor comes from a human donor who was either an allogeneic HSCT recipient or a stem cell or donor lymphocyte infusion donor (not recorded which). It is not recorded whose cells these are; they may come from a transplant donor. The CDR3 is CASSYPGTGNHEQYF. CDR3 coding DNA: TGTGCCAGCAGTTACCCCGGGACAGGGAACCACGAGCAGTACTTC.